Described below is a single T cell receptor (beta chain) sequence and its context. Other DNA sequences in the same sample also yield this CDR3. V was pared by 4 bases and J by 0 bases, with 1 base of the junction left unmatched. Germline CDR1 and CDR2: SQVTM and ANQGSEA. The CDR3 is 14 residues long. Authors' data handling: Amplification of reference gene primers provided the estimated nucleated cell counts. The data were produced by immunoSEQ multiplex PCR, yet TCRdb's version contains in-frame clones alone and is incomplete. For V, J and clone size, that table is used; D and trimming come from the DNA. The sample shows some 280,000 clones, around four fifths of them seen only once. These data come from a study of blood T cell repertoires in COVID-19. Study in general: Samples taken during acute and convalescent COVID-19 were collected in the United States, Italy and Spain. Sample material is recorded as cDNA or gDNA derived from T cells, B-cell-depleted T cells, or PBMCs.

The chain joins TRBV29-1 to TRBJ2-3; 10 bases are a match to TRBD1. Sequencing was done on a sample of peripheral blood. The source is a woman between 50 and 59 years old with active or convalescent COVID-19. CDR3 region: CSVGGQGSTDTQYF. CDR3 nucleotide sequence: TGCAGCGTTGGGGGACAGGGGAGCACAGATACGCAGTATTTT.